This TCR beta chain was captured in a study of blood T cell repertoires in COVID-19. Study information: The United States, Italy and Spain provided the acute and convalescent COVID-19 samples. T cells, B-cell-depleted T cells, or PBMCs provided the cDNA or gDNA that served as material.

The CDR3 has 18 residues. V dropped 7 bases and J dropped 0; count of bases not matched to a gene: 14. The germline gives CDR1 MNHEY, CDR2 SMNVEV (reference sequence). Profiling relied on immunoSEQ multiplex PCR, and the TCRdb table lists in-frame clones only, not all of them. The sample lists 200,000 to 250,000 clones; roughly 86% were seen once. This clone has only one observation. This chain links TRBV27 with TRBJ1-3, with 8 nucleotides matching TRBD1. Sequenced material: peripheral blood. The sequence came from a woman between 35 and 50 years old with acute or convalescent COVID-19. CDR3 in amino acids: CASTRPAGTGNSGNTIYF. The CDR3 coding sequence is TGTGCCAGCACCCGACCTGCCGGGACAGGCAACTCTGGAAACACCATATATTTT.